The 18 T cell receptor beta chains below come from one sample, sequenced in a study of tumor-infiltrating lymphocytes in primary liver carcinoma. TCR beta cDNA was prepared out of approximately 500 ng total RNA by means of a constant-region primer. Modified slightly, ARM-PCR produced TCR beta libraries over three nested multiplex PCR rounds. TRBV1-TRBV30 forward primers paired with a C-beta reverse primer drove the first two PCR rounds, around 9 cycles each. TCRdb reanalysed the multiplex PCR reads using MiXCR and keeps one entry per CDR3 protein. This sample carries about 320,000 distinct CDR3 sequences, approximately 60% of them seen once, and the ten largest clones take approximately 9%. RNA isolated from unsorted whole blood supplied the blood RNA, with germline DNA also extracted. The sequenced sample consisted of peripheral blood. These receptor sequences come from a man aged 35 to 55 with primary liver carcinoma and hepatitis B virus infection.

In this sample, this clonotype turned up many times. The rearrangement joins TRBV29-1 to TRBJ2-1; 7 positions agree with TRBD2. CDR1 and CDR2 from the germline V gene are SQVTM and ANQGSEA. This CDR3 has 13 residues. V lost 7 bases, J lost 4 bases, and 7 bases stayed unmatched. Here the CDR3 DNA reads TGCAGCGCTGGGGAGGGCAAATACAATGAGCAGTTCTTC. It is translated as CSAGEGKYNEQFF.

In the case of this clonotype: A much larger clone is a single base away; this may be a read error. The chain has TRBV10-3 and TRBJ2-3; 13 bases line up with TRBD2. The CDR3 is 17 amino acids. Germline values: CDR1 ENHRY, CDR2 SYGVKD. CDR3 in DNA: TGTGCCATCAGTGAGCCAGGACTAGCGGGAGCGACAGATACGGAGTATTTT. Translated, it gives CAISEPGLAGATDTEYF.

As for this clonotype: Likely a read error: the CDR3 ends without its conserved phenylalanine or tryptophan. The chain has TRBV12-3 or TRBV12-4 and TRBJ2-7; the match to TRBD1 covers 7 bases. The CDR3 contains 14 residues. Trimming at V came to 8 bases and at J to 7 bases, leaving 14 bases not matched to a gene. The CDR3 DNA reads as TGTGCCAGCGGTGCGTCCAGGGGGTTTAGGGAGCAGTACTTA. Translation gives CASGASRGFREQYL.

V gene TRBV19 combines with J gene TRBJ1-5, with 10 bases identical to TRBD1. The V gene's germline CDR1 is LNHDA and CDR2 SQIVND (reference sequence). This CDR3 has 17 amino acids. Losses at the gene ends were 8 bases for V and 1 base for J; bases not matched to a gene: 11. CDR3 region: CASVRDRGLFSNQPQHF. The CDR3 DNA sequence: TGTGCCAGTGTCCGGGACAGGGGCCTTTTCAGCAATCAGCCCCAGCATTTT.

V usage is TRBV6-5 and J usage is TRBJ1-4; D is undetermined. The CDR3 length is 14 residues. Deletions cut 10 bases from V and 4 bases from J, with 16 bases between. Germline assignment: CDR1 MNHEY and CDR2 SVGAGI. Here the CDR3 DNA reads TGTGCCAACCGCCGCCCTGGTCTTAATGAAAAACTGTTTTTT. Translated: CANRRPGLNEKLFF.

Turning to this clonotype: The conserved phenylalanine or tryptophan is not found at the CDR3 terminus, so this likely reflects a read error. V usage is TRBV6-6 and J usage is TRBJ2-2; 7 bases line up with TRBD2. The trim removed 11 bases at V and 4 bases at J, leaving 19 bases unmatched. Germline values: CDR1 MNHNY, CDR2 SVGAGI (reference sequence). The CDR3 extends over 17 amino acids. CDR3 loop: CAAGETYATGGTGELFY. The CDR3 DNA reads as TGTGCCGCGGGAGAAACTTACGCGACGGGGGGCACCGGGGAGCTGTTTTAT.

On this clonotype itself: A much larger clone lies one base from this, so it may be a read error. This chain joins TRBV5-6 and TRBJ1-1; a weak D match, TRBD1 (6 bases). CDR3 size: 16 residues. Germline values: CDR1 SGHDT, CDR2 YYEEEE. The CDR3 DNA reads TGTGCCAACAGCTTGAACCGGGACAAGAGTTACACTGAAGCTTTCTTT. This codes for CANSLNRDKSYTEAFF.

V usage is TRBV5-1 and J usage is TRBJ1-5, with 7 positions matching TRBD1. Germline-derived CDR1 and CDR2 are SGHRS and YFSETQ. The CDR3 length is 15 residues. The V gene end was trimmed by 5 bases and the J gene end by 6 bases; junction bases not matched to a gene: 11. As DNA, the CDR3 is TGCGCCAGCAGGTCAGCGGGACAGAGGAGTCAGCCCCAGCATTTT. Translation: CASRSAGQRSQPQHF.

This clonotype was seen repeatedly, ten times or more. This chain joins TRBV11-2 and TRBJ2-7; 9 bases fit TRBD2. This CDR3 has 17 residues. Losses at the gene ends were 7 bases for V and 0 bases for J; bases not matched to a gene: 13. Germline assignment: CDR1 SGHAT and CDR2 FQNNGV. The chain's CDR3 is CASTVAFSGGYSYEQYF. The CDR3 bases are TGTGCCAGCACCGTCGCCTTTAGCGGGGGCTACTCCTACGAGCAGTACTTC.

Concerning this clonotype itself: One end of the junction varies from germline; a read error may be responsible. The V call is TRBV11-1, the J call TRBJ2-5, with a tentative D call TRBD1 (5 bases). CDR1 and CDR2 (germline): SGHAT, FQDESV (reference sequence). This CDR3 contains 14 residues. CDR3 DNA: TGTTTCAGCAGTTACTTCGACAGCCAAGAGACCCAATACTTC. Translating gives CFSSYFDSQETQYF.

The V gene is TRBV15, the J gene TRBJ2-5; 7 positions match TRBD2. The CDR3 contains 16 residues. From germline, CDR1 is LNHNV and CDR2 YYDKDF (reference sequence). Trimming at V came to 0 bases and at J to 5 bases, leaving 9 bases not matched to a gene. The CDR3 DNA follows: TGTGCCACCAGCAGAGATCTGGGCGGGAGAGGCGAGACCCAGTACTTC. It is translated as CATSRDLGGRGETQYF.

In the case of this clonotype: Here the CDR3 omits its conserved ending phenylalanine or tryptophan, so a read error is the likely source. This chain links TRBV14 with TRBJ2-1; the match to TRBD2 covers 13 bases. Trimming removed 1 base from V and 8 bases from J; junction bases left unmatched: 8. CDR3 size: 17 residues. The germline V gene encodes CDR1 SGHDN and CDR2 FVKESK. CDR3 nucleotide sequence: TGTGCCAGCAGCCAAGTGCGACTAGCGGGAGGAAGGGATGAGCAGTTCTTA. This sequence encodes CASSQVRLAGGRDEQFL.

A note on this clonotype: This clone may be a read error of a much larger clone one base away. The rearrangement uses TRBV4-1 and TRBJ2-1; 7 nucleotides match TRBD2. The V gene's germline CDR1 is MGHRA and CDR2 YSYEKL. J was trimmed by 10 bases and V by 5 bases; bases with no gene match: 17. This CDR3 has 16 amino acids. Here the CDR3 reads CASSTRLVGGFGEQFF. As DNA, the CDR3 is TGCGCCAGCAGCACTCGACTAGTGGGAGGGTTCGGGGAGCAGTTCTTC.

The V call is TRBV29-1, the J call TRBJ2-7; no clear D gene. In germline, CDR1 is SQVTM, CDR2 ANQGSEA. Trimming pared 3 bases from V and 11 bases from J, leaving 14 bases between. The CDR3 has 11 residues. CDR3 amino acids: CSVDYGSYEYF. The DNA of the CDR3 is TGCAGCGTTGACTATGGATCGTACGAGTACTTC.

Of note for this clonotype: A read error may be the cause here, since a much bigger clone is one base away. V usage is TRBV10-3 and J usage is TRBJ2-3, with D perhaps matching TRBD2 (5 bases). CDR1 and CDR2 from the germline V gene are ENHRY and SYGVKD. The CDR3 contains 13 residues. V shed 11 bases and J shed 0 bases, with 12 bases lying between them. The CDR3: CAVTCGSTDTQYF. CDR3 nucleotides: TGTGCCGTTACTTGCGGGAGCACAGATACGCAGTATTTT.

This chain links TRBV14 with TRBJ2-3, with D possibly TRBD1 on 6 matching bases. The CDR3 has 15 amino acids. V lost 3 bases and J 1 base, leaving 11 bases between the germline ends. Germline assignment: CDR1 SGHDN and CDR2 FVKESK. The CDR3 loop reads CASSQGHSGTDTQYF. DNA for the CDR3: TGTGCCAGCAGCCAGGGACACAGTGGCACAGATACGCAGTATTTT. Full variable domain (outside the CDR3, taken from reference TRBV14 and TRBJ2-3): EAGVTQFPSHSVIEKGQTVTLRCDPISGHDNLYWYRRVMGKEIKFLLHFVKESKQDESGMPNNRFLAERTGGTYSTLKVQPAELEDSGVYFCASSQGHSGTDTQYFGPGTRLTVL.

This clonotype was detected once. The rearrangement links TRBV29-1 to TRBJ1-4; tentative D call: TRBD1 (5 bases). Trimming took 6 bases from V and 7 from J, leaving 15 bases between them. The CDR3 runs to 13 residues. Germline V lookup: CDR1 SQVTM, CDR2 ANQGSEA. CDR3 amino acids: CSVAGQGTEKLFF. CDR3 coding DNA: TGCAGCGTCGCGGGTCAGGGAACTGAAAAACTGTTTTTT.

The CDR3 protein is CASRRGGQPQHF. The CDR3 nucleotides are TGTGCCAGTAGACGGGGAGGGCAGCCCCAGCATTTT. V and J are TRBV28 and TRBJ1-5; D uncertain. Germline V gene data show CDR1 as MDHEN and CDR2 as SYDVKM. V was shortened by 9 bases and J by 7 bases, with 13 bases between the two germline ends. This CDR3 region has 12 residues. The whole variable domain, remainder taken from reference TRBV28 and TRBJ1-5, is DVKVTQSSRYLVKRTGEKVFLECVQDMDHENMFWYRQDPGLGLRLIYFSYDVKMKEKGDIPEGYSVSREKKERFSLILESASTNQTSMYLCASRRGGQPQHFGDGTRLSIL.